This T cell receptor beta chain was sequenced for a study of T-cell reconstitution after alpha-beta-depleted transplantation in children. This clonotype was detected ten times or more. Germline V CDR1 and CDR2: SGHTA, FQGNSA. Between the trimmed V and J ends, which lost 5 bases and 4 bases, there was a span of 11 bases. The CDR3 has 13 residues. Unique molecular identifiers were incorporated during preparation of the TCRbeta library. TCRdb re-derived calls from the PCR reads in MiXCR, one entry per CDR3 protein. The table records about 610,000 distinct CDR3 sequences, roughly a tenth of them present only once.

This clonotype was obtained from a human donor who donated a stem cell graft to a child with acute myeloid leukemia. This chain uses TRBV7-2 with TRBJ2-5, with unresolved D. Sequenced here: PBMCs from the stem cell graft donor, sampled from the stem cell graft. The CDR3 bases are TGTGCCAGCAGCCCTCGGACGCTAGAGACCCAGTACTTC. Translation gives CASSPRTLETQYF.